This record looks at one T cell receptor (beta chain) sequence and its context. Its antigen is not known. The study sequenced TCR beta in blood CD8+ and CD4+ T cells. The RNA, 0.5 to 1 ug, was put through reverse transcription using random hexamers. TCR beta CDR3 was amplified by immunoSEQ multiplex PCR. This amplification extended across 54 Vbeta and 13 Jbeta segments. In TCRdb, the immunoSEQ multiplex PCR reads were re-called with MiXCR into one record per CDR3 protein. The table includes around 100,000 distinct CDR3 sequences, around 95% detected once. Germline assignment: CDR1 SGHDN and CDR2 FVKESK. The CDR3 consists of 12 residues. V was shortened by 3 bases and J by 4 bases, with 6 bases between the two germline ends. The entry originates in a study of CD8 T cells in Susac syndrome. Overall study findings and caveats: The peak of CD8+ clonal expansion in Susac was seen in TEMRA cells and active patients.

The sample was CD8+ T cells from PBMCs. This rearrangement joins TRBV14 to TRBJ1-2; no firm D call. This sequence originates from a human donor with Susac syndrome. The chain's CDR3 is CASSHSAYGYTF. Written as DNA, the CDR3 is TGTGCCAGCAGCCACAGCGCCTATGGCTACACCTTC. Using reference TRBV14 and TRBJ1-2 for the parts outside the CDR3, the full variable domain is EAGVTQFPSHSVIEKGQTVTLRCDPISGHDNLYWYRRVMGKEIKFLLHFVKESKQDESGMPNNRFLAERTGGTYSTLKVQPAELEDSGVYFCASSHSAYGYTFGSGTRLTVV.